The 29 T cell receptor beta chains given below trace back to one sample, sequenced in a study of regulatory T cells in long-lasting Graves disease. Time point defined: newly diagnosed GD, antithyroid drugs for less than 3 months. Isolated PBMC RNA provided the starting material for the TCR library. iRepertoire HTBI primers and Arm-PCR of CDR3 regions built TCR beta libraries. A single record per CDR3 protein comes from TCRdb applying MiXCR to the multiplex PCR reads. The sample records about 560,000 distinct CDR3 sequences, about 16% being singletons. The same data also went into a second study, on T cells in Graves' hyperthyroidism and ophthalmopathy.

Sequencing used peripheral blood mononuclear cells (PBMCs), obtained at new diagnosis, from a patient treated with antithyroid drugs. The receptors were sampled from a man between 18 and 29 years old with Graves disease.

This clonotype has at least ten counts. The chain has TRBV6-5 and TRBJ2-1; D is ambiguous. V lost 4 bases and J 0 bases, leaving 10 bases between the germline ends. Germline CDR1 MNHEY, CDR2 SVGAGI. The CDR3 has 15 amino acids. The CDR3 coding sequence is TGTGCCAGCAGTTTGCAGCCGGACTCCTACAATGAGCAGTTCTTC. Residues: CASSLQPDSYNEQFF.

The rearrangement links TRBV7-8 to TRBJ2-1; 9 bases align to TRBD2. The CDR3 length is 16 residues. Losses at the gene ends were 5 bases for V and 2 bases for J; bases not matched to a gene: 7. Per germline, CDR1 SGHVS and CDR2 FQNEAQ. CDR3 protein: CASSHVAGATYNEQFF. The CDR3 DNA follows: TGTGCCAGCAGCCATGTAGCGGGAGCGACCTACAATGAGCAGTTCTTC.

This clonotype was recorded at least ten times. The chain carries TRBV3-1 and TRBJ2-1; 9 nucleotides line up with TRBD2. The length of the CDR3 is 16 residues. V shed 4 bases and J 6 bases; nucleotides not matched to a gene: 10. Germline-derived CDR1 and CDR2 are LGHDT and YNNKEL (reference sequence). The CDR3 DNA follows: TGTGCCAGCAGCCCCATCTTAGCGGGAGTGGTCAATGAGCAGTTCTTC. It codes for CASSPILAGVVNEQFF.

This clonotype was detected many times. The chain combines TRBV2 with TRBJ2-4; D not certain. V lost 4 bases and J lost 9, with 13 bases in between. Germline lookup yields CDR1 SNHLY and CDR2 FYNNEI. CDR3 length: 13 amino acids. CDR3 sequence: CASSVVPAGIQYF. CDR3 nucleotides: TGTGCCAGCAGTGTGGTCCCCGCTGGCATTCAGTACTTC. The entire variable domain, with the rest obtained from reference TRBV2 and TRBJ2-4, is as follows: EPEVTQTPSHQVTQMGQEVILRCVPISNHLYFYWYRQILGQKVEFLVSFYNNEISEKSEIFDDQFSVERPDGSNFTLKIRSTKLEDSAMYFCASSVVPAGIQYFGAGTRLSVL.

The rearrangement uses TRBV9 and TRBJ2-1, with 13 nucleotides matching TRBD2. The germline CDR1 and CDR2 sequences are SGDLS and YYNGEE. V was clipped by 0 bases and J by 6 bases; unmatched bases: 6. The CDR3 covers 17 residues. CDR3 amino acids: CASSVEGTSGRANEQFF. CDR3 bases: TGTGCCAGCAGCGTAGAGGGCACTAGCGGGAGGGCCAATGAGCAGTTCTTC.

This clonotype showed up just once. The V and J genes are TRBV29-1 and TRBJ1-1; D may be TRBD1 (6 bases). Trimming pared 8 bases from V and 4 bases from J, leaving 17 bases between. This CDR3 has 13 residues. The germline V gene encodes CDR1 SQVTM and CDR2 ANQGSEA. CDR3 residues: CSSGGGGTTEAFF. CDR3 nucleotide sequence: TGCAGCTCGGGAGGGGGGGGAACCACTGAAGCTTTCTTT.

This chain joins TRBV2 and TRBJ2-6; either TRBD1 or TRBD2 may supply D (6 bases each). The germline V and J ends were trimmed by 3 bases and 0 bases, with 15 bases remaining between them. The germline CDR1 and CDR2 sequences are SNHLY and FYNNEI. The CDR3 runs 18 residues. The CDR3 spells CASSDPGGSSSGANVLTF. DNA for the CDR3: TGTGCCAGCAGTGACCCCGGGGGCAGTTCCTCTGGGGCCAACGTCCTGACTTTC.

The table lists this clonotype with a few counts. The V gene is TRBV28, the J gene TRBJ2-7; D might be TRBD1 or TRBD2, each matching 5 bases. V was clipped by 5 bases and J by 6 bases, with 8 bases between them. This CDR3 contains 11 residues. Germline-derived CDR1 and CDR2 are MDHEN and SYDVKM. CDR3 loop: CASSPGAEQYF. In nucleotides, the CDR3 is TGTGCCAGCAGTCCCGGGGCCGAGCAGTACTTC.

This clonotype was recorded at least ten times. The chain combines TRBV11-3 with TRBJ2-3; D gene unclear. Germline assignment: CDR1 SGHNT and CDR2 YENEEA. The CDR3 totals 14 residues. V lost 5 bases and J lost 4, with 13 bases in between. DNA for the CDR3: TGTGCCAGCAGCGTGGCGCGTTCGTCAGATACGCAGTATTTT. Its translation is CASSVARSSDTQYF. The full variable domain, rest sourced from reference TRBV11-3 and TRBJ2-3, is EAGVVQSPRYKIIEKKQPVAFWCNPISGHNTLYWYLQNLGQGPELLIRYENEEAVDDSQLPKDRFSAERLKGVDSTLKIQPAELGDSAVYLCASSVARSSDTQYFGPGTRLTVL.

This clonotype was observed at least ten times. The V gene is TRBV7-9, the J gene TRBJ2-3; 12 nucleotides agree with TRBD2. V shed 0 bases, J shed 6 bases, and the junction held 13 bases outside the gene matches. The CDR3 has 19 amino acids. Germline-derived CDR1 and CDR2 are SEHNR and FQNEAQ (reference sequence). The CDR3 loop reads CASSLAQSSGRVSSDTQYF. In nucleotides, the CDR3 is TGTGCCAGCAGCTTAGCGCAATCTAGCGGGAGGGTAAGCTCCGATACGCAGTATTTT.

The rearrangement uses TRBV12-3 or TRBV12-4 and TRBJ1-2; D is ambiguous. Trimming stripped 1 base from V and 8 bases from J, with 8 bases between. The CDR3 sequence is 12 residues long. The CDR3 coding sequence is TGTGCCAGCAGTTTAGTAGGTGCCGGCTACACCTTC. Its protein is CASSLVGAGYTF.

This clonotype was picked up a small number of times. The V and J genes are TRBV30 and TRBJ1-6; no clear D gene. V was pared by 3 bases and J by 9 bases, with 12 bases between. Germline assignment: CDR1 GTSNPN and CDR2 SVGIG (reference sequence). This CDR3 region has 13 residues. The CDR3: CAWSTQEGSPLHF. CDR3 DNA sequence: TGTGCCTGGAGCACACAAGAGGGTTCACCCCTCCACTTT. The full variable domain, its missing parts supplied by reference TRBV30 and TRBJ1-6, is SQTIHQWPATLVQPVGSPLSLECTVEGTSNPNLYWYRQAAGRGLQLLFYSVGIGQISSEVPQNLSASRPQDRQFILSSKKLLLSDSGFYLCAWSTQEGSPLHFGNGTRLTVT.

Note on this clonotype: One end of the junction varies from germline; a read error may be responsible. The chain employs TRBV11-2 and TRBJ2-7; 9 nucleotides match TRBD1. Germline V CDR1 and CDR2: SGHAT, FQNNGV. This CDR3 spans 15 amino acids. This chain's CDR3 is CASRAPGQGSLERYF. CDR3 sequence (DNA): TGTGCCAGCAGAGCCCCGGGACAGGGTTCTCTCGAGCGGTACTTC. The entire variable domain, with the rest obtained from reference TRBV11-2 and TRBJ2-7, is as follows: EAGVAQSPRYKIIEKRQSVAFWCNPISGHATLYWYQQILGQGPKLLIQFQNNGVVDDSQLPKDRFSAERLKGVDSTLKIQPAKLEDSAVYLCASRAPGQGSLERYFGPGTRLTVT.

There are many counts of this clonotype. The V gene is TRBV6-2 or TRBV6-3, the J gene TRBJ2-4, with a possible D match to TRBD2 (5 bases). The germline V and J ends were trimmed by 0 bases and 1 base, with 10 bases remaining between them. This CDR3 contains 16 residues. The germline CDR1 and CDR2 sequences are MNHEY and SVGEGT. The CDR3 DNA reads TGTGCCAGCAGTTACTCCTACGGGAATGCCAAAAACATTCAGTACTTC. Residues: CASSYSYGNAKNIQYF.

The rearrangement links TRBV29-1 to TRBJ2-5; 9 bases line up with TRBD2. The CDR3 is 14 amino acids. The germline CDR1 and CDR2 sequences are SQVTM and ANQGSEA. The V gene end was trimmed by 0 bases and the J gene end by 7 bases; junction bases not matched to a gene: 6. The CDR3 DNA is TGCAGCGTTGAAGATGGCGGGGGGGAAGGGACCCAGTACTTC. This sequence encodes CSVEDGGGEGTQYF.

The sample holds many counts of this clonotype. The CDR3 protein is CASSLKYEQYF. The DNA for the CDR3 is TGTGCCAGCAGTTTAAAGTACGAGCAGTACTTC. V and J are TRBV12-3 or TRBV12-4 and TRBJ2-7; D unresolved. V gave up 2 bases and J gave up 4 bases, with 3 bases separating them. The CDR3 totals 11 residues.

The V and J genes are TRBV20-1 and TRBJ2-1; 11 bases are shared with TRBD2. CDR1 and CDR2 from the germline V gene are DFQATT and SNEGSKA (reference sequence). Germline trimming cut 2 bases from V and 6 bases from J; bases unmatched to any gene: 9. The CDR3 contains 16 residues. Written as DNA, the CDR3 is TGCAGTGCTAGACCCAAGACTAGCGGGAATTTCAATGAGCAGTTCTTC. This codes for CSARPKTSGNFNEQFF.

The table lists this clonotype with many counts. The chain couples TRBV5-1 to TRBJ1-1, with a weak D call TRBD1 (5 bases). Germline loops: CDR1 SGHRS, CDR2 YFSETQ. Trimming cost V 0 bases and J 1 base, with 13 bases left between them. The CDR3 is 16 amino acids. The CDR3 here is CASSLEPGRKNTEAFF. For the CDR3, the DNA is TGCGCCAGCAGCTTGGAACCGGGACGGAAGAACACTGAAGCTTTCTTT.

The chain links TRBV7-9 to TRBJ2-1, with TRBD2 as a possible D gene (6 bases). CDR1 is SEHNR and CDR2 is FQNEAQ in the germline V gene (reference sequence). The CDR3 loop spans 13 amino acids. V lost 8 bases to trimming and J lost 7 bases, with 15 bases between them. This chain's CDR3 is CASEGGRVNEQFF. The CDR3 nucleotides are TGTGCCAGCGAGGGAGGTAGGGTGAATGAGCAGTTCTTC.

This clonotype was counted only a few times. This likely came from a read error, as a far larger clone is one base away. CDR3 sequence: CASSLSGTAYNEQYF. CDR3 nucleotide sequence: TGTGCCAGCAGTCTCTCCGGGACAGCATACAATGAGCAGTACTTC. This chain connects TRBV11-2 to TRBJ2-5, with 7 bases identical to TRBD1. Trimming at V came to 6 bases and at J to 11 bases, leaving 18 bases not matched to a gene. The CDR3 extends over 15 amino acids. Germline V lookup: CDR1 SGHAT, CDR2 FQNNGV.

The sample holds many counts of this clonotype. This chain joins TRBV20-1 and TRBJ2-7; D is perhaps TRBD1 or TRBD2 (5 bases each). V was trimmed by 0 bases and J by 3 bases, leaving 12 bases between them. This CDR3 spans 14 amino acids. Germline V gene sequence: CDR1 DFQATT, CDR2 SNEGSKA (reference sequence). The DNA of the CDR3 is TGCAGTGCTAGAGAAGTGACTGGGGGCTACGAGCAGTACTTC. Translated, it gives CSAREVTGGYEQYF.

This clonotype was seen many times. The CDR3 DNA sequence: TGTGCCAGCAGTTTCTTAGGCCCGGGGGTGGACTATGGCTACACCTTC. Amino acids: CASSFLGPGVDYGYTF. The rearrangement uses TRBV28 and TRBJ1-2; D is perhaps TRBD1 (5 bases). The CDR3 runs 16 residues. In germline, CDR1 is MDHEN, CDR2 SYDVKM. V was trimmed by 3 bases and J by 3 bases, leaving 17 bases between them.

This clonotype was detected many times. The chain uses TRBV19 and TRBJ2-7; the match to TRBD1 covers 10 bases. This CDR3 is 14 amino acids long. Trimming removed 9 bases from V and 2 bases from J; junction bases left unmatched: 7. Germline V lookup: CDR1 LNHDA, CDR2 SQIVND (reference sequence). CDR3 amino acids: CASNPGQGTYEQYF. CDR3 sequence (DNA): TGTGCCAGCAACCCGGGACAGGGGACCTACGAGCAGTACTTC.

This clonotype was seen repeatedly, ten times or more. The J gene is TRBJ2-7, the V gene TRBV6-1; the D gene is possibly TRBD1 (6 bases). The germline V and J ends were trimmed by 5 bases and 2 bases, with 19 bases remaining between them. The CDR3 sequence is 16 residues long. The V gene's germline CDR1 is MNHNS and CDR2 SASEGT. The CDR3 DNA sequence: TGTGCCAGCAGTCGACGTATGGGACACGATGCCTACGAGCAGTACTTC. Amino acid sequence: CASSRRMGHDAYEQYF.

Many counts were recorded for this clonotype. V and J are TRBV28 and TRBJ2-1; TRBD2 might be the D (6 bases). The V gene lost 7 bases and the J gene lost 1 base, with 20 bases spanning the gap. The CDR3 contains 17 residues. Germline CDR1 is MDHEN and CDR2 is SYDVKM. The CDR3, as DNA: TGTGCCAGCACCCCACGGGGATTTCGGGGGTCCTACAATGAGCAGTTCTTC. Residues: CASTPRGFRGSYNEQFF.

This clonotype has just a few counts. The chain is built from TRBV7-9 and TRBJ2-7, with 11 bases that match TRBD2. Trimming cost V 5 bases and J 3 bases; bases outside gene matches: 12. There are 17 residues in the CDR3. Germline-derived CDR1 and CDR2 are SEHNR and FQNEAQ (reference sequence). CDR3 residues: CASSPRGFSGGDYEQYF. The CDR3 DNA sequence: TGTGCCAGCAGCCCGAGAGGGTTTAGCGGGGGGGACTACGAGCAGTACTTC. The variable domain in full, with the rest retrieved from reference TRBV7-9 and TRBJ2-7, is DTGVSQNPRHKITKRGQNVTFRCDPISEHNRLYWYRQTLGQGPEFLTYFQNEAQLEKSRLLSDRFSAERPKGSFSTLEIQRTEQGDSAMYLCASSPRGFSGGDYEQYFGPGTRLTVT.

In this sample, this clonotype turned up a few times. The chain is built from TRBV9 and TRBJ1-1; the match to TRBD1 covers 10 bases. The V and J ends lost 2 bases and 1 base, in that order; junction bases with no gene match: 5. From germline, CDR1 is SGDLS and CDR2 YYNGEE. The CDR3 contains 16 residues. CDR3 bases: TGTGCCAGCAGCGTTGCCCGGGACAGGGGGAACACTGAAGCTTTCTTT. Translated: CASSVARDRGNTEAFF.

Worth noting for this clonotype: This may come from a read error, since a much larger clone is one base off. The CDR3 nucleotides read TGTGCCAGCAGTTACATCTACGAGCAGTACTTC. The encoded protein is CASSYIYEQYF. V gene TRBV6-5 combines with J gene TRBJ2-7; D is unclear. CDR1 and CDR2 (germline): MNHEY, SVGAGI. V lost 2 bases and J lost 3, with 2 bases in between. The CDR3 spans 11 residues.

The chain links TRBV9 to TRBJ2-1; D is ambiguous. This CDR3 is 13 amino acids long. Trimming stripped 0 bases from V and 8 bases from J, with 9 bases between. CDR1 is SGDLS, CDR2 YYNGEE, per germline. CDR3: CASSVAPLDEQFF. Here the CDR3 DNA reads TGTGCCAGCAGCGTAGCACCCCTCGATGAGCAGTTCTTC.